Presented here are 17 T cell receptor beta chains from one specimen sequenced in a study of T cells in Graves' hyperthyroidism and ophthalmopathy. Researchers took RNA transcripts and amplified the TCR beta CDR3 regions from them. With the HTBI primer set, the TCR CDR3 went through a first round of RT-PCR. TCRdb processed the multiplex PCR reads anew with MiXCR; each CDR3 protein has one entry. This sample yields about 340,000 distinct CDR3 sequences, of which 15% to 20% are seen a single time; about half belongs to the top ten. The sequenced material came from blood. The receptors shown here come from a woman in her 50s with Graves' hyperthyroidism.

This clonotype occurred many times. V is TRBV28 and J is TRBJ2-7; D assignment may be TRBD1 or TRBD2 (5 bases each). Per germline, CDR1 MDHEN and CDR2 SYDVKM. Trimming removed 6 bases from V and 6 bases from J, with 15 bases in between. This CDR3 contains 13 residues. The DNA of the CDR3 is TGTGCCAGCAGGGGGGTAACGGGATCCGAGCAGTACTTC. This translates into CASRGVTGSEQYF. Using reference TRBV28 and TRBJ2-7 for the parts outside the CDR3, the full variable domain is DVKVTQSSRYLVKRTGEKVFLECVQDMDHENMFWYRQDPGLGLRLIYFSYDVKMKEKGDIPEGYSVSREKKERFSLILESASTNQTSMYLCASRGVTGSEQYFGPGTRLTVT.

The chain couples TRBV5-1 to TRBJ1-1; 9 bases align to TRBD1. The CDR3 has 14 residues. CDR1 SGHRS and CDR2 YFSETQ come from the germline V gene. With 0 bases clipped from V and 6 bases from J, the junction kept 3 bases outside the gene matches. The CDR3 protein is CASSLGDRAAEAFF. The CDR3 DNA reads as TGCGCCAGCAGCTTGGGGGACAGGGCTGCTGAAGCTTTCTTT.

The sample holds a few counts of this clonotype. V and J are TRBV15 and TRBJ1-4; D is ambiguous. Germline V lookup: CDR1 LNHNV, CDR2 YYDKDF (reference sequence). The CDR3 consists of 13 residues. With 4 bases removed from V and 11 bases from J, the gap between germline ends came to 14 bases. As DNA, the CDR3 is TGTGCCACCAGCACATATACCCAGACGAAACTGTTTTTT. Translating it yields CATSTYTQTKLFF.

Concerning this clonotype: A read error may account for a junction end that differs from germline. The rearrangement uses TRBV5-1 and TRBJ2-2, with 9 bases fitting TRBD2. CDR1 is SGHRS, CDR2 YFSETQ, per germline. The CDR3 consists of 16 residues. CDR3 sequence reads: CASSLGLAVNTRELFF. The CDR3 DNA reads TGCGCCAGCAGCTTGGGACTAGCGGTCAACACCAGGGAGCTGTTTTTT.

Comments on this clonotype: One base away lies a much larger clone, so this may be a sequencing read error. This chain uses TRBV6-1 with TRBJ2-1; tentatively, D is TRBD1 or TRBD2 (6 bases each). With 1 base removed from V and 8 bases from J, the gap between germline ends came to 15 bases. Per germline, CDR1 MNHNS and CDR2 SASEGT. The CDR3 contains 15 residues. The CDR3 bases are TGTGCCAGCAGTGAAGGGGGGGCGGGAAGTGATGAGCAGTTCTTC. Translating gives CASSEGGAGSDEQFF.

This clonotype was seen at least ten times. J is TRBJ1-5 and V is TRBV6-1, with 8 bases that match TRBD1. Trimming at V came to 6 bases and at J to 3 bases, leaving 10 bases not matched to a gene. The CDR3 spans 16 residues. Per germline, CDR1 MNHNS and CDR2 SASEGT. CDR3: CASRSHGQGDNQPQHF. CDR3 nucleotide sequence: TGTGCCAGCAGGTCCCACGGACAGGGTGACAATCAGCCCCAGCATTTT.

V gene TRBV12-3 or TRBV12-4 combines with J gene TRBJ1-3; D gene unclear. The CDR3 runs 12 residues. The V and J ends lost 4 bases and 4 bases respectively, with 5 bases between them. CDR3 amino acids: CASSSGGNTIYF. The CDR3 DNA sequence: TGTGCCAGCAGTTCAGGAGGAAACACCATATATTTT.

This chain links TRBV20-1 with TRBJ1-5; D gene uncertain. Germline V CDR1 and CDR2: DFQATT, SNEGSKA (reference sequence). The CDR3 contains 12 residues. V was shortened by 5 bases and J by 10 bases, with 15 bases between the two germline ends. The CDR3 DNA reads as TGCAGTGCTGGGGAGGAGGATCGACCCCAGCATTTT. It encodes CSAGEEDRPQHF.

This clonotype was picked up many times. The rearrangement joins TRBV5-6 to TRBJ1-1; D not resolved. Germline lookup yields CDR1 SGHDT and CDR2 YYEEEE. Trimming left V 1 base short and J 1 base short, with 8 bases between. The CDR3 length is 14 residues. CDR3 DNA sequence: TGTGCCAGCAGCTTGCGAGGCAGGAACACTGAAGCTTTCTTT. Its protein is CASSLRGRNTEAFF.

This clonotype was found many times. The chain carries TRBV7-3 and TRBJ2-5, with unresolved D. CDR1 and CDR2 (germline): SGHTA, FQGTGA. This CDR3 comprises 15 residues. Trimming took 5 bases from V and 1 from J, leaving 14 bases between them. The CDR3 coding sequence is TGTGCCAGCAGCCCCCAAATCGGCACCCAAGAGACCCAGTACTTC. This encodes CASSPQIGTQETQYF.

Ten or more counts support this clonotype. The chain uses TRBV3-1 and TRBJ1-4; D remains ambiguous. The CDR3 spans 13 residues. CDR1 and CDR2 from the germline V gene are LGHDT and YNNKEL (reference sequence). Trimming left V 3 bases short and J 8 bases short, with 10 bases between. The CDR3 DNA reads as TGTGCCAGCAGCCATTTTTTAGAAGAAAAACTGTTTTTT. As protein: CASSHFLEEKLFF.

This clonotype was observed at least ten times. V is TRBV28 and J is TRBJ2-1; D is ambiguous. Germline CDR1 MDHEN, CDR2 SYDVKM. V lost 2 bases and J lost 7, with 9 bases in between. The CDR3 extends over 13 amino acids. DNA of the CDR3: TGTGCCAGCAGTTTAATCCACGGGAATGAGCAGTTCTTC. Amino acids: CASSLIHGNEQFF.

The V gene is TRBV6-2 or TRBV6-3, the J gene TRBJ1-2, with a tentative D call TRBD1 (5 bases). Trimming left V 2 bases short and J 5 bases short, with 12 bases between. The CDR3 has 14 residues. Germline V gene data show CDR1 as MNHEY and CDR2 as SVGEGT. CDR3 residues: CASSYTREGYGYTF. The DNA for the CDR3 is TGTGCCAGCAGTTACACCAGGGAGGGGTATGGCTACACCTTC.

There are many counts of this clonotype. This chain joins TRBV28 and TRBJ1-5; a possible D gene is TRBD1 (5 bases). CDR1 is MDHEN, CDR2 SYDVKM, per germline. V gave up 4 bases and J gave up 4 bases, with 14 bases separating them. This CDR3 is 15 amino acids long. The CDR3: CASSSPRQPNQPQHF. CDR3 in DNA: TGTGCCAGCAGTTCCCCCAGACAGCCGAATCAGCCCCAGCATTTT.

The table lists this clonotype with a few counts. The chain's CDR3 is CASSLTGGGEKLFF. The CDR3 nucleotides read TGTGCCAGCAGTTTGACAGGGGGGGGCGAAAAACTGTTTTTT. The chain combines TRBV28 with TRBJ1-4, with 9 bases fitting TRBD1. CDR3 length equals 14 residues. J lost 8 bases, V lost 3 bases, and 4 bases had no gene match. Per germline, CDR1 MDHEN and CDR2 SYDVKM.

This clonotype was seen only a few times. This chain uses TRBV5-8 with TRBJ1-2; a possible D gene is TRBD1 (5 bases). Germline assignment: CDR1 SGHTS and CDR2 YDEGEE. The V and J ends lost 6 bases and 2 bases respectively, with 14 bases between them. The CDR3 covers 14 residues. The CDR3 region is CASIGRGVNYGYTF. The DNA for the CDR3 is TGTGCCAGCATCGGGCGGGGGGTCAACTATGGCTACACCTTC.

This clonotype was detected a few times. V and J are TRBV7-6 and TRBJ2-2, with D possibly TRBD1 on 6 matching bases. Per germline, CDR1 SGHVS and CDR2 FNYEAQ. V was shortened by 4 bases and J by 7 bases, with 16 bases between the two germline ends. CDR3 length: 15 amino acids. The DNA of the CDR3 is TGTGCCAGCAGCTCCCGGGACAAACCTGACGGGGAGCTGTTTTTT. This encodes CASSSRDKPDGELFF. Looking up the rest from reference TRBV7-6 and TRBJ2-2 gives the full variable domain: GAGVSQSPRYKVTKRGQDVALRCDPISGHVSLYWYRQALGQGPEFLTYFNYEAQQDKSGLPNDRFSAERPEGSISTLTIQRTEQRDSAMYRCASSSRDKPDGELFFGEGSRLTVL.